The 22 T cell receptor beta chains below all came from one sample that was sequenced in a study of shared clonotypes between healthy human individuals. Only in-frame clones appear in the TCRdb table, and some are missing; sequencing was by immunoSEQ multiplex PCR. This table has over 750,000 clones, 96% appearing once. Terminally differentiated effector memory CD45RA+ cells were left out of the naive CD8 fraction, which was CD45RO-negative and positively selected for CCR7. Sequenced: naive CD8+ T cells sorted from blood. These receptor sequences come from a man aged 25-45 years in good health.

The chain uses TRBV7-9 and TRBJ2-1; D is unclear. The V end was cut by 2 bases, the J end by 3 bases, with 8 bases between. The CDR3 has 14 amino acids. Germline V gene sequence: CDR1 SEHNR, CDR2 FQNEAQ (reference sequence). CDR3 nucleotide sequence: TGTGCCAGCAGCTTACCGGACCGCTACAATGAGCAGTTCTTC. The encoded protein is CASSLPDRYNEQFF.

This clone came up once. The V call is TRBV29-1, the J call TRBJ2-1; 8 bases fit TRBD1. The CDR3 consists of 14 residues. Germline V gives CDR1 SQVTM, CDR2 ANQGSEA. Germline trimming cut 1 base from V and 6 bases from J; bases unmatched to any gene: 5. DNA of the CDR3: TGCAGCGTTGAAGGGACAGGGAAAGTCAATGAGCAGTTCTTC. It is translated as CSVEGTGKVNEQFF.

CDR3 amino acids: CASSLGLGQGREQYF. The CDR3 nucleotides are TGTGCCAGCAGCTTAGGTCTAGGACAGGGACGCGAGCAGTACTTC. This chain links TRBV13 with TRBJ2-7; 8 bases agree with TRBD1. The CDR3 consists of 15 residues. Trimming took 0 bases from V and 6 from J; bases not matched to a gene: 7. Germline V gene sequence: CDR1 PRHDT, CDR2 FYEKMQ (reference sequence).

The chain is built from TRBV28 and TRBJ2-1, with a tentative D call TRBD1 (6 bases). V was pared by 6 bases and J by 10 bases, with 10 bases between. The germline V gene has CDR1 MDHEN and CDR2 SYDVKM. The CDR3 sequence is 11 residues long. CDR3 protein: CASRDGTEQFF. As DNA, the CDR3 is TGTGCCAGCAGGGATGGGACAGAGCAGTTCTTC.

The chain uses TRBV6-4 and TRBJ1-2; possibly TRBD1 for D (6 bases). Trimming stripped 5 bases from V and 6 bases from J, with 16 bases between. Germline V lookup: CDR1 MRHNA, CDR2 SNTAGT. This CDR3 has 14 residues. Written as DNA, the CDR3 is TGTGCCAGCAGTCCTTCCCGAGGGGGGGATGGCTACACCTTC. Translation gives CASSPSRGGDGYTF.

The V gene is TRBV27, the J gene TRBJ2-3; tentative D call: TRBD2 (6 bases). This CDR3 region has 13 residues. Between the trimmed V and J ends, which lost 8 bases and 2 bases, there was a span of 11 bases. The V gene's germline CDR1 is MNHEY and CDR2 SMNVEV (reference sequence). CDR3 region: CASGRGFTDTQYF. The DNA of the CDR3 is TGTGCCAGCGGTCGGGGGTTCACAGATACGCAGTATTTT.

This rearrangement joins TRBV5-4 to TRBJ2-1; D unclear. Looked up from germline, CDR1 is SGHNT and CDR2 is YYREEE (reference sequence). The CDR3 extends over 12 amino acids. V lost 2 bases and J 5 bases, leaving 5 bases between the germline ends. CDR3 DNA sequence: TGTGCCAGCAGCTTTTCTGACAATGAGCAGTTCTTC. It yields the protein CASSFSDNEQFF.

This clone came up once. The identical CDR3 is also encoded by other nucleotide sequences in the sample. The chain joins TRBV7-6 to TRBJ2-7; D might be TRBD2 (5 bases). The CDR3 totals 14 residues. Germline CDR1 is SGHVS and CDR2 is FNYEAQ. V lost 1 base and J lost 1, with 8 bases in between. CDR3 coding DNA: TGTGCCAGCAGCTTAGTTGGGGAGTCCTACGAGCAGTACTTC. Its translation: CASSLVGESYEQYF.

The J gene is TRBJ1-5, the V gene TRBV7-2; D gene unclear. The germline V and J ends were trimmed by 3 bases and 5 bases, with 8 bases remaining between them. The germline V gene has CDR1 SGHTA and CDR2 FQGNSA. This CDR3 region has 13 residues. The CDR3 coding sequence is TGTGCCAGCAGCTTGATCACTGATCAGCCCCAGCATTTT. Its translation: CASSLITDQPQHF.

The chain uses TRBV7-9 and TRBJ2-1; 8 positions match TRBD2. Germline CDR1 reads SEHNR; CDR2 reads FQNEAQ (reference sequence). V was pared by 4 bases and J by 12 bases, with 11 bases of the junction left unmatched. The CDR3 is 14 amino acids. DNA for the CDR3: TGTGCCAGCAGCTCAACCATAGCGGGGTGGTGGCAGTTCTTC. This encodes CASSSTIAGWWQFF.

J is TRBJ2-3 and V is TRBV27, with a weak D call TRBD2 (5 bases). The CDR3 runs 14 residues. CDR1 MNHEY and CDR2 SMNVEV come from the germline V gene (reference sequence). V dropped 3 bases and J dropped 8 bases, with 15 bases sitting between them. DNA for the CDR3: TGTGCCAGCAGTTTTCGAGCGGACCTATCTACGCAGTATTTT. It translates to CASSFRADLSTQYF.

The rearrangement joins TRBV11-2 to TRBJ2-3, with D unclear. The CDR3 sequence is 12 residues long. V lost 7 bases to trimming and J lost 6 bases, with 11 bases between them. Looked up from germline, CDR1 is SGHAT and CDR2 is FQNNGV. CDR3 DNA sequence: TGTGCCAGCAACCTCCTTGAGGATACGCAGTATTTT. Residues: CASNLLEDTQYF.

This clone appeared a single time. The chain combines TRBV29-1 with TRBJ1-1; TRBD1 matches 8 bases. This CDR3 has 16 amino acids. Per germline, CDR1 SQVTM and CDR2 ANQGSEA. The trim removed 1 base at V and 0 bases at J, leaving 7 bases unmatched. This chain's CDR3 is CSVEGRTGFMNTEAFF. The CDR3 DNA follows: TGCAGCGTTGAAGGGAGGACAGGGTTCATGAACACTGAAGCTTTCTTT.

The rearrangement joins TRBV9 to TRBJ1-1; D is perhaps TRBD1 (5 bases). Germline V CDR1 and CDR2: SGDLS, YYNGEE. CDR3 length: 17 amino acids. V lost 0 bases and J 1 base, leaving 16 bases between the germline ends. This CDR3 is CASSVAAHRSENTEAFF. The CDR3 DNA reads as TGTGCCAGCAGCGTAGCAGCCCACAGGAGCGAGAACACTGAAGCTTTCTTT.

This chain connects TRBV29-1 to TRBJ2-1; TRBD2 is a possible D gene (5 bases). Germline assignment: CDR1 SQVTM and CDR2 ANQGSEA. V was pared by 2 bases and J by 1 base, with 9 bases between. The CDR3 runs to 14 residues. The CDR3 sequence: CSVETGVSYNEQFF. CDR3 DNA: TGCAGCGTTGAAACCGGGGTTTCCTACAATGAGCAGTTCTTC.

This sequence joins TRBV29-1 and TRBJ1-1; no definite D call. Per the germline V gene, CDR1 is SQVTM and CDR2 is ANQGSEA. CDR3 length equals 11 residues. Deletions cut 4 bases from V and 6 bases from J, with 9 bases between. CDR3 sequence reads: CSVVRVPEAFF. CDR3 DNA sequence: TGCAGCGTTGTCCGGGTCCCTGAAGCTTTCTTT.

This clone was recorded once. The rearrangement links TRBV6-5 to TRBJ1-3; 8 nucleotides align to TRBD1. The CDR3 length is 15 residues. V gave up 2 bases and J gave up 4 bases; unmatched junction bases: 4. Looked up from germline, CDR1 is MNHEY and CDR2 is SVGAGI. CDR3 protein: CASSYQGARGNTIYF. Here the CDR3 DNA reads TGTGCCAGCAGTTACCAGGGGGCTCGGGGAAACACCATATATTTT.

The chain couples TRBV7-3 to TRBJ2-2, with 8 bases fitting TRBD2. The ends lost 2 bases at V and 3 bases at J; junction bases unmatched: 8. The CDR3 loop spans 17 amino acids. Germline CDR1 reads SGHTA; CDR2 reads FQGTGA. The CDR3: CASSLVNAGGDTGELFF. CDR3 in DNA: TGTGCCAGCAGCTTAGTTAATGCGGGAGGAGACACCGGGGAGCTGTTTTTT.

The genes are TRBV11-2 and TRBJ2-6; the match to TRBD2 covers 13 bases. V lost 7 bases to trimming and J lost 4 bases; unmatched junction nucleotides: 7. Germline assignment: CDR1 SGHAT and CDR2 FQNNGV. This CDR3 has 17 residues. CDR3 bases: TGTGCCAGCAAGGGACTAGCGGGATCCTCGGGGGCCAACGTCCTGACTTTC. Amino acids: CASKGLAGSSGANVLTF.

The rearrangement links TRBV9 to TRBJ2-2; TRBD2 matches at 7 bases. The CDR3 totals 17 residues. The junction had 12 bases not matched to a gene; V was cut back by 4 bases and J by 3 bases. Germline V lookup: CDR1 SGDLS, CDR2 YYNGEE. The CDR3 DNA sequence: TGTGCCAGCAGCCCCCAATTCGGGGGGTCTCACACCGGGGAGCTGTTTTTT. It encodes CASSPQFGGSHTGELFF.

This clone appeared a single time. The V call is TRBV7-9, the J call TRBJ2-7; a weak D match, TRBD1 (6 bases). The V gene's germline CDR1 is SEHNR and CDR2 FQNEAQ (reference sequence). The ends were cut back, 3 bases at V and 2 bases at J, with 14 bases in the middle. This CDR3 contains 15 residues. The CDR3 nucleotides are TGTGCCAGCAGCTTCGGGTCCGGACAGACCTACGAGCAGTACTTC. Its protein is CASSFGSGQTYEQYF.

The chain is built from TRBV2 and TRBJ2-7, with TRBD2 matching 7 bases. Per the germline V gene, CDR1 is SNHLY and CDR2 is FYNNEI. V was pared by 6 bases and J by 2 bases, with 10 bases of the junction left unmatched. The CDR3 covers 15 residues. The CDR3 nucleotides are TGTGCCAGCAGGACCGGGACTACGAACCCCTACGAGCAGTACTTC. Translated, it gives CASRTGTTNPYEQYF.